A single sample is the source of the 19 T cell receptor beta chains below, sequenced in a study of OX40 agonist ivuxolimab in advanced cancers. Some clones are missing from TCRdb's copy, which holds only in-frame ones; the method was immunoSEQ multiplex PCR. This sample has 90,000 to 100,000 clones, with more than 95% found just once. This specimen was CD4+ or CD8+ T cells sorted from blood, taken in a trial of the OX40 agonist ivuxolimab. These receptors were collected from an adult with an advanced solid tumor such as melanoma, head and neck, liver or kidney cancer.

This sequence joins TRBV9 and TRBJ1-3, with 10 positions matching TRBD1. Germline CDR1 is SGDLS and CDR2 is YYNGEE. V lost 3 bases and J lost 2; bases outside the gene matches: 2. The CDR3 has 15 residues. The CDR3 nucleotides are TGTGCCAGCAGCGCCGGGACAGGGGCTGGAAACACCATATATTTT. Its translation is CASSAGTGAGNTIYF. Filled out from reference TRBV9 and TRBJ1-3, the complete variable domain reads DSGVTQTPKHLITATGQRVTLRCSPRSGDLSVYWYQQSLDQGLQFLIQYYNGEERAKGNILERFSAQQFPDLHSELNLSSLELGDSALYFCASSAGTGAGNTIYFGEGSWLTVV.

This clone came up once. This chain connects TRBV13 to TRBJ2-5; 8 positions agree with TRBD2. The germline V gene has CDR1 PRHDT and CDR2 FYEKMQ (reference sequence). The V gene end was trimmed by 4 bases and the J gene end by 5 bases; junction bases not matched to a gene: 6. This CDR3 contains 14 residues. The CDR3 loop is CASSSGGAQETQYF. For the CDR3, the DNA is TGTGCCAGCAGCTCGGGGGGGGCACAGGAGACCCAGTACTTC.

The CDR3 loop is CASSSPSRATGELFF. The CDR3 DNA follows: TGTGCCAGCAGTTCCCCGAGCAGGGCGACCGGGGAGCTGTTTTTT. This chain links TRBV6-6 with TRBJ2-2; tentative D call: TRBD1 (5 bases). V dropped 4 bases and J dropped 5 bases, with 14 bases sitting between them. The CDR3 runs 15 residues. Per the germline V gene, CDR1 is MNHNY and CDR2 is SVGAGI (reference sequence).

This clone appeared a single time. V is TRBV19 and J is TRBJ1-5; D ambiguous. The germline V and J ends were trimmed by 5 bases and 0 bases, with 11 bases remaining between them. Germline V gene sequence: CDR1 LNHDA, CDR2 SQIVND (reference sequence). This CDR3 comprises 15 residues. The CDR3 loop is CASSFHRNSNQPQHF. As DNA, the CDR3 is TGTGCCAGTAGTTTTCATCGGAATAGCAATCAGCCCCAGCATTTT. The whole variable domain, filled in from reference TRBV19 and TRBJ1-5, reads DGGITQSPKYLFRKEGQNVTLSCEQNLNHDAMYWYRQDPGQGLRLIYYSQIVNDFQKGDIAEGYSVSREKKESFPLTVTSAQKNPTAFYLCASSFHRNSNQPQHFGDGTRLSIL.

In DNA form, the CDR3 reads TGTGCCAGCAGTATCAGGATCGGGTTGTACGAGCAGTACTTC. Its protein is CASSIRIGLYEQYF. The chain has TRBV6-5 and TRBJ2-7; D gene uncertain. V was cut by 5 bases and J by 4 bases, with 15 bases left in between. Germline V CDR1 and CDR2: MNHEY, SVGAGI. CDR3 size: 14 residues.

This chain uses TRBV7-9 with TRBJ2-7, with D unclear. Between the trimmed V and J ends, which lost 5 bases and 6 bases, there was a span of 11 bases. Germline CDR1 and CDR2: SEHNR and FQNEAQ (reference sequence). CDR3 length equals 12 residues. The CDR3 is CASSPQAREQYF. The CDR3, as DNA: TGTGCCAGCAGCCCCCAGGCACGCGAGCAGTACTTC.

V is TRBV25-1 and J is TRBJ1-2; TRBD1 agrees at 8 bases. The CDR3 runs to 13 residues. V gave up 4 bases and J gave up 8 bases; unmatched junction bases: 6. The germline CDR1 and CDR2 sequences are MGHDK and SYGVNS. This CDR3 reads CASSVGQGYGYTF. CDR3 coding DNA: TGTGCCAGCAGTGTCGGACAGGGTTACGGCTACACCTTC.

A single count supports this clone. The chain has TRBV5-4 and TRBJ2-1, with D possibly TRBD2 on 5 matching bases. Germline values: CDR1 SGHNT, CDR2 YYREEE (reference sequence). The CDR3 loop spans 13 amino acids. V was clipped by 4 bases and J by 8 bases, with 13 bases between them. The DNA of the CDR3 is TGTGCCAGCAGCGTCCTCGGGAACCATGAGCAGTTCTTC. It codes for CASSVLGNHEQFF.

J is TRBJ2-2 and V is TRBV9; D is perhaps TRBD2 (6 bases). Germline V gene lookup returns CDR1 SGDLS and CDR2 YYNGEE. CDR3 length: 14 amino acids. V gave up 5 bases and J gave up 1 base, with 9 bases separating them. CDR3: CASRSGGNTGELFF. In DNA, the CDR3 is TGTGCCAGCAGGTCCGGGGGGAACACCGGGGAGCTGTTTTTT.

The sample holds one count of this clone. The V call is TRBV11-2, the J call TRBJ2-1, with 15 bases identical to TRBD2. The CDR3 is made up of 18 amino acids. V was pared by 4 bases and J by 3 bases, with 7 bases of the junction left unmatched. Germline CDR1 reads SGHAT; CDR2 reads FQNNGV. The CDR3 DNA sequence: TGTGCCAGCAGCTCAGGACTAGCGGGAGGGCGTGGCTACAATGAGCAGTTCTTC. Protein product: CASSSGLAGGRGYNEQFF.

This chain links TRBV28 with TRBJ2-7; 8 nucleotides line up with TRBD1. The V gene's germline CDR1 is MDHEN and CDR2 SYDVKM. Trimming at V came to 4 bases and at J to 4 bases, leaving 3 bases not matched to a gene. The CDR3 extends over 13 amino acids. CDR3 region: CASSSRGRYEQYF. The CDR3 coding sequence is TGTGCCAGCAGTTCCAGGGGGCGTTACGAGCAGTACTTC.

J is TRBJ2-2 and V is TRBV4-3; a possible D gene is TRBD2 (5 bases). Germline V lookup: CDR1 LGHNA, CDR2 YSLEER. Trimming removed 3 bases from V and 6 bases from J, with 8 bases in between. The CDR3 totals 13 residues. The CDR3 DNA is TGCGCCAGCAGCCAGACTAAACCCGGGGAGCTGTTTTTT. Encoded protein: CASSQTKPGELFF.

The CDR3 sequence: CASSLAAGSTYEQYF. The CDR3 coding sequence is TGTGCCAGCAGCTTGGCAGCGGGATCGACCTACGAGCAGTACTTC. This chain joins TRBV5-6 and TRBJ2-7, with TRBD2 matching 7 bases. The CDR3 contains 15 residues. The germline V gene has CDR1 SGHDT and CDR2 YYEEEE. The ends lost 0 bases at V and 2 bases at J; junction bases unmatched: 5.

This chain connects TRBV19 to TRBJ1-1; D unclear. Germline V gene data show CDR1 as LNHDA and CDR2 as SQIVND (reference sequence). This CDR3 spans 13 amino acids. The V end lost 1 base, the J end lost 2 bases, and 5 bases lay between the germline ends. The CDR3 DNA follows: TGTGCCAGTAGTATAGCTTTAAACACTGAAGCTTTCTTT. It translates to CASSIALNTEAFF.

The V and J genes are TRBV6-5 and TRBJ2-7; possible D gene TRBD1, 5 bases. V lost 0 bases and J lost 4, with 10 bases in between. The germline CDR1 and CDR2 sequences are MNHEY and SVGAGI. The CDR3 is 14 residues long. This CDR3 is CASSYSGAEYEQYF. The DNA of the CDR3 is TGTGCCAGCAGTTACTCAGGGGCGGAGTACGAGCAGTACTTC.

The genes are TRBV11-2 and TRBJ2-5, with 8 bases aligning to TRBD2. This CDR3 is 15 amino acids long. Per the germline V gene, CDR1 is SGHAT and CDR2 is FQNNGV. V was pared by 0 bases and J by 3 bases, with 3 bases of the junction left unmatched. The CDR3 DNA is TGTGCCAGCAGCTTAGAGTTCGGGGGGGAAGAGACCCAGTACTTC. Its translation is CASSLEFGGEETQYF. The complete variable domain, with remaining parts taken from reference TRBV11-2 and TRBJ2-5, reads EAGVAQSPRYKIIEKRQSVAFWCNPISGHATLYWYQQILGQGPKLLIQFQNNGVVDDSQLPKDRFSAERLKGVDSTLKIQPAKLEDSAVYLCASSLEFGGEETQYFGPGTRLLVL.

The CDR3 coding sequence is TGTGCCAGCAGCTTAACTAGCGGGGGGCTCTGGCAGTTCTTC. It codes for CASSLTSGGLWQFF. V and J are TRBV7-3 and TRBJ2-1; 10 nucleotides match TRBD2. The junction had 5 bases not matched to a gene; V was cut back by 0 bases and J by 12 bases. This CDR3 comprises 14 residues. Germline assignment: CDR1 SGHTA and CDR2 FQGTGA. Using reference TRBV7-3 and TRBJ2-1 for the parts outside the CDR3, the full variable domain is GAGVSQTPSNKVTEKGKYVELRCDPISGHTALYWYRQSLGQGPEFLIYFQGTGAADDSGLPNDRFFAVRPEGSVSTLKIQRTERGDSAVYLCASSLTSGGLWQFFGPGTRLTVL.

The V and J genes are TRBV19 and TRBJ1-1; D remains ambiguous. The CDR3 contains 12 residues. CDR1 and CDR2 from the germline V gene are LNHDA and SQIVND (reference sequence). V shed 8 bases and J shed 5 bases, with 12 bases lying between them. The CDR3 sequence: CASGWGLTEAFF. The CDR3 DNA sequence: TGTGCCAGTGGTTGGGGTTTGACTGAAGCTTTCTTT.

J is TRBJ2-7 and V is TRBV4-1, with TRBD1 as a possible D gene (6 bases). CDR3 length equals 15 residues. Deletions cut 4 bases from V and 6 bases from J, with 19 bases between. CDR1 is MGHRA, CDR2 YSYEKL, per germline. The CDR3 sequence: CASSPQGLGYGEQYF. CDR3 DNA: TGCGCCAGCAGCCCCCAGGGGCTCGGCTATGGCGAGCAGTACTTC.